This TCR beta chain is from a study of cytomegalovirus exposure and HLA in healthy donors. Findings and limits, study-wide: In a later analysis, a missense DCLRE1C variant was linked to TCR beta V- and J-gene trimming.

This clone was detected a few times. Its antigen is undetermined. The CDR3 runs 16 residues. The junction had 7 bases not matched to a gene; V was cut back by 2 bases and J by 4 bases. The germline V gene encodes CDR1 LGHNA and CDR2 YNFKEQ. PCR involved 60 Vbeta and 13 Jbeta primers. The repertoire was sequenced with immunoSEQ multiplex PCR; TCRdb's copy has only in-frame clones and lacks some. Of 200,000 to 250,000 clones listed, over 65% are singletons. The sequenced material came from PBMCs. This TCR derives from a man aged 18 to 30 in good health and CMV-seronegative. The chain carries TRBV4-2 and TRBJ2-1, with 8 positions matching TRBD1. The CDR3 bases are TGTGCCAGCAGCCAATCAGTGGACAGGGCTTACAATGAGCAGTTCTTC. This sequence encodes CASSQSVDRAYNEQFF.